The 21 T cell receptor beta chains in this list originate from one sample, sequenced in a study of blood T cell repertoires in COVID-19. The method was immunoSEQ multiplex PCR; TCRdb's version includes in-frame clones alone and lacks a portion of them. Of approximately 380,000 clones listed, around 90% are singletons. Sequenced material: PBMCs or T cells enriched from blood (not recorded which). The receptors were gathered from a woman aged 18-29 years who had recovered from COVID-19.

The CDR3 coding sequence is TGTGCCAGCAGCCAAGGTAACCAGAAATATGAAAAACTGTTTTTT. Protein sequence: CASSQGNQKYEKLFF. The chain couples TRBV3-1 (or the pseudogene TRBV3-2) to TRBJ1-4; D not resolved. CDR3 size: 15 residues. Germline V gene sequence: CDR1 LGHDT, CDR2 YNNKEL (reference sequence). V was pared by 1 base and J by 6 bases, with 12 bases between.

In DNA, the CDR3 is TGTGCCAGCAGCTTATCTGACAGACAGAACGAGCAGTACTTC. Residues: CASSLSDRQNEQYF. The genes are TRBV5-5 and TRBJ2-7, with D possibly being TRBD1 (5 bases). The CDR3 covers 14 residues. Trimming removed 2 bases from V and 5 bases from J, with 14 bases in between. Germline CDR1 is SGHKS and CDR2 is YYEKEE (reference sequence).

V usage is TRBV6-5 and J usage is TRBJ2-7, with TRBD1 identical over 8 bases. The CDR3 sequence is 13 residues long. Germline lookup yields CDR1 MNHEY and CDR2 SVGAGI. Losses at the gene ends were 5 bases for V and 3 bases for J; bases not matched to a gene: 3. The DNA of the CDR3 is TGTGCCAGCAGTCGAGGGACAGGCTACGAGCAGTACTTC. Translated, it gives CASSRGTGYEQYF.

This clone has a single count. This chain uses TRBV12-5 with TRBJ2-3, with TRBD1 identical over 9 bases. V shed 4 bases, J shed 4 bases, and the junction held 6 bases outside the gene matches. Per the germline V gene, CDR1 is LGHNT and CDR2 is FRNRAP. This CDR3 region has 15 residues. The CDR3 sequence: CASGSPRDRADTQYF. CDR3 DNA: TGTGCTAGTGGTTCCCCACGGGACAGGGCAGATACGCAGTATTTT.

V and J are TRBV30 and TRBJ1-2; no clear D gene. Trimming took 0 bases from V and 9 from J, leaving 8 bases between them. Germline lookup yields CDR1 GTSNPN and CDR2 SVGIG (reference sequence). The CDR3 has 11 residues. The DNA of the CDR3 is TGTGCCTGGAGTGTACAAGTCAGCTACACCTTC. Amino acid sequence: CAWSVQVSYTF.

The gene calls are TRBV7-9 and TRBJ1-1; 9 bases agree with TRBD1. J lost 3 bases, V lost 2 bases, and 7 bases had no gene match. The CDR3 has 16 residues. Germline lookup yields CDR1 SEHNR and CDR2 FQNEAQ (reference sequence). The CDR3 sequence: CASSLLAGQGYTEAFF. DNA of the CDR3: TGTGCCAGCAGCTTACTGGCTGGACAGGGGTACACTGAAGCTTTCTTT.

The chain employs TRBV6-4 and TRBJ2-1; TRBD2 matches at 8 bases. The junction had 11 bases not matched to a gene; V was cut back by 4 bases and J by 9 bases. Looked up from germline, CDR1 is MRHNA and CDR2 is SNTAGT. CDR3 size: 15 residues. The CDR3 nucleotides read TGTGCCAGCAGTGCAGCGGGGGAGGGTATTGGTGAGCAGTTCTTC. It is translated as CASSAAGEGIGEQFF.

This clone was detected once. The chain's CDR3 is CASSTGTSGSYEQYF. The DNA for the CDR3 is TGTGCCAGCAGCACCGGGACTAGCGGTTCCTACGAGCAGTACTTC. The rearrangement joins TRBV9 to TRBJ2-7, with 11 positions matching TRBD2. With 4 bases clipped from V and 1 base from J, the junction kept 4 bases outside the gene matches. The CDR3 contains 15 residues. Germline loops: CDR1 SGDLS, CDR2 YYNGEE.

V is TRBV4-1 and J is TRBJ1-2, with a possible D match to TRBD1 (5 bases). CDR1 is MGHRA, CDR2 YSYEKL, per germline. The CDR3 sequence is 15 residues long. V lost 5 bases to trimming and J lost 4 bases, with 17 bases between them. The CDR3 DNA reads TGCGCCAGCAGCTTGAAAGGGGAGGGGATCTATGGCTACACCTTC. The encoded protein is CASSLKGEGIYGYTF.

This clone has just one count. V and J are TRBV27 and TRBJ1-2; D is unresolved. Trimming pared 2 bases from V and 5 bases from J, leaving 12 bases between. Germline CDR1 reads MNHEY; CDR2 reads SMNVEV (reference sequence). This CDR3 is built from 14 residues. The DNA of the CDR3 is TGTGCCAGCAGTTTAGAGGGAGAAGGTTATGGCTACACCTTC. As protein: CASSLEGEGYGYTF.

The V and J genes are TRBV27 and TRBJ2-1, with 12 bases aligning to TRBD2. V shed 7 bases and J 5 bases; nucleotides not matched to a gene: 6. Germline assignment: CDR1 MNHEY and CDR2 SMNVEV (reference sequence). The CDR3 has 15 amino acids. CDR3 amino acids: CASTPRTSGDNEQFF. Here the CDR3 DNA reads TGTGCCAGCACACCGCGGACTAGCGGGGACAATGAGCAGTTCTTC.

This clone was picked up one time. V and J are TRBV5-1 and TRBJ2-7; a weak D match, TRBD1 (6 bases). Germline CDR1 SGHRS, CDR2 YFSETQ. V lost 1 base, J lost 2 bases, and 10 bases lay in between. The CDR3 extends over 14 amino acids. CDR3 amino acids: CASSLTGIPYEQYF. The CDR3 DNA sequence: TGCGCCAGCAGCTTGACAGGGATCCCCTACGAGCAGTACTTC.

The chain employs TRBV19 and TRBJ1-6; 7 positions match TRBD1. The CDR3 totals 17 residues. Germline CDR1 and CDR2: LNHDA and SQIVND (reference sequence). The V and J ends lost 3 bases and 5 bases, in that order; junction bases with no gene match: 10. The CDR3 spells CASSIYPTGTDNSPLHF. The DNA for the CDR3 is TGTGCCAGTAGTATTTACCCTACCGGGACAGATAATTCACCCCTCCACTTT. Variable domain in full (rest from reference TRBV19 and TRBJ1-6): DGGITQSPKYLFRKEGQNVTLSCEQNLNHDAMYWYRQDPGQGLRLIYYSQIVNDFQKGDIAEGYSVSREKKESFPLTVTSAQKNPTAFYLCASSIYPTGTDNSPLHFGNGTRLTVT.

The CDR3 bases are TGTGCCAGCAGTTCTTCAGGCGACTATGGCTACACCTTC. It yields the protein CASSSSGDYGYTF. The rearrangement uses TRBV12-3 or TRBV12-4 and TRBJ1-2; D uncertain. Trimming stripped 4 bases from V and 3 bases from J, with 9 bases between. The CDR3 is 13 residues long.

CDR3 sequence reads: CASSLGRTDLNGYTF. Here the CDR3 DNA reads TGCGCCAGCAGCTTGGGAAGGACAGATTTGAATGGCTACACCTTC. V and J are TRBV5-1 and TRBJ1-2; weak D call: TRBD1 (6 bases). Per germline, CDR1 SGHRS and CDR2 YFSETQ. There are 15 residues in the CDR3. Trimming removed 0 bases from V and 6 bases from J, with 15 bases in between.

The CDR3 reads CASSQTTGGDYGYTF. The CDR3 nucleotides read TGCGCCAGCAGCCAGACGACAGGGGGCGACTATGGCTACACCTTC. V is TRBV4-1 and J is TRBJ1-2; 10 bases map to TRBD1. This CDR3 spans 15 amino acids. The trim removed 3 bases at V and 3 bases at J, leaving 4 bases unmatched. Germline V CDR1 and CDR2: MGHRA, YSYEKL.

The CDR3 region has the DNA TGTGCCAGCAGCTCCCCCCTAGAGGGGGCACCCTCTAAGGGCTACACCTTC. Residues: CASSSPLEGAPSKGYTF. This chain links TRBV5-6 with TRBJ1-2, with 7 bases fitting TRBD1. The CDR3 runs 17 residues. The germline gives CDR1 SGHDT, CDR2 YYEEEE. V trimming: 3 bases; J trimming: 8 bases; junction bases outside the gene matches: 19.

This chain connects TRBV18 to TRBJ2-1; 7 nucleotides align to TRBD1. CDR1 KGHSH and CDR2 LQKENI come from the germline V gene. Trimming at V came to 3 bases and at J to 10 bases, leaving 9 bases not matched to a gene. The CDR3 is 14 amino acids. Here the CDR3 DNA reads TGTGCCAGCTCACCGACCTCGACAGGGATAGAGCAGTTCTTC. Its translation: CASSPTSTGIEQFF.

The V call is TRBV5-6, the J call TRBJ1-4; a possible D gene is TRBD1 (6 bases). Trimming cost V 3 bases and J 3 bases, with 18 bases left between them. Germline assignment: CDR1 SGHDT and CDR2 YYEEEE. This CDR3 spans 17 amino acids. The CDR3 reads CASSWGPSPLANEKLFF. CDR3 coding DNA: TGTGCCAGCAGCTGGGGGCCTTCCCCGCTGGCTAATGAAAAACTGTTTTTT.

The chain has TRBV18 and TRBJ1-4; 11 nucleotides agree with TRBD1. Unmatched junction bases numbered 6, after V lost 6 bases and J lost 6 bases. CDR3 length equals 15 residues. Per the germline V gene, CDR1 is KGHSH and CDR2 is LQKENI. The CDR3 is CASSPRTGGDEKLFF. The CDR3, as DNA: TGTGCCAGCTCCCCTAGGACAGGGGGCGATGAAAAACTGTTTTTT.

CDR3 in amino acids: CASSQDRGVNQPQHF. As DNA, the CDR3 is TGTGCCAGCAGCCAGGACCGGGGAGTTAATCAGCCCCAGCATTTT. The rearrangement links TRBV3-1 (or the pseudogene TRBV3-2) to TRBJ1-5; no clear D gene. This CDR3 spans 15 amino acids. CDR1 LGHDT and CDR2 YNNKEL come from the germline V gene (reference sequence). Trimming shortened V by 3 bases and J by 4 bases, and 13 bases separated the two germline ends.